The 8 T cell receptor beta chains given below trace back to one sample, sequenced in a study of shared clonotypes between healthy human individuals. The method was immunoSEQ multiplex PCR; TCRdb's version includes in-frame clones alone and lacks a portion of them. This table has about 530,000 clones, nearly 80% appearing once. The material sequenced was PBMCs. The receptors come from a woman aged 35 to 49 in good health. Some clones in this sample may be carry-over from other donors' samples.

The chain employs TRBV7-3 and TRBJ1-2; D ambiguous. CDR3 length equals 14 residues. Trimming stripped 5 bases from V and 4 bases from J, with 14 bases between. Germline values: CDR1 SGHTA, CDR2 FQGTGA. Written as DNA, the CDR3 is TGTGCCAGCAGCCCTGACCCCCGGGGCTATGGCTACACCTTC. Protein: CASSPDPRGYGYTF.

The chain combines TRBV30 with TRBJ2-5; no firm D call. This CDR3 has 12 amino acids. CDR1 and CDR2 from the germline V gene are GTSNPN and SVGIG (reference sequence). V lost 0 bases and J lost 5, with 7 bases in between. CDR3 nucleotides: TGTGCCTGGAGTGTGGGGTACGAGACCCAGTACTTC. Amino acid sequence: CAWSVGYETQYF.

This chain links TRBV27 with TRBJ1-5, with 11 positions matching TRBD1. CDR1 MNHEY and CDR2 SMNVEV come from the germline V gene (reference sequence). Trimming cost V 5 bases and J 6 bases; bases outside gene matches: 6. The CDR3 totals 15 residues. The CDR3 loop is CASSVGQGGGQPQHF. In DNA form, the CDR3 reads TGTGCCAGCAGTGTGGGACAGGGGGGGGGTCAGCCCCAGCATTTT.

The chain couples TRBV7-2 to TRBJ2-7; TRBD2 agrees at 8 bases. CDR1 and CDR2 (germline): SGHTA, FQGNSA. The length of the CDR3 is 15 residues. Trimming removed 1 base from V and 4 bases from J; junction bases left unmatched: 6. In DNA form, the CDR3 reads TGTGCCAGCAGCTTAGAGACTAGCGCCGGGTACGAGCAGTACTTC. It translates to CASSLETSAGYEQYF.

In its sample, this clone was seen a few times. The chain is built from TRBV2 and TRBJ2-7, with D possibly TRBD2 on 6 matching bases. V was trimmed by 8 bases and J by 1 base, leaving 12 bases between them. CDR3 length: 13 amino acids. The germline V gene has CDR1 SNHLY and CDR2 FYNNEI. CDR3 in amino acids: CASWRVESYEQYF. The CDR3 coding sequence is TGTGCCAGCTGGAGGGTTGAATCCTACGAGCAGTACTTC.

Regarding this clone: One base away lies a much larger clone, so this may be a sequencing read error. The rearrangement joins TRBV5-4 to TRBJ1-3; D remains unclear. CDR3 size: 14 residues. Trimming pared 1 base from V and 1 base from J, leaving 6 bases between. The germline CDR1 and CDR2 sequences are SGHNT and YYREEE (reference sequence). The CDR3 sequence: CASSLWGSGNTIYF. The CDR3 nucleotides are TGTGCCAGCAGCTTGTGGGGTTCTGGAAACACCATATATTTT.

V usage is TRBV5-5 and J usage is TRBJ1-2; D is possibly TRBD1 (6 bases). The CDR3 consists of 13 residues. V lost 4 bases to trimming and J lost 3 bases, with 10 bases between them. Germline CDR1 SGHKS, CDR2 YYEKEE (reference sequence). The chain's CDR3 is CASSRQADYGYTF. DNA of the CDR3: TGTGCCAGCAGCCGACAGGCGGACTATGGCTACACCTTC.

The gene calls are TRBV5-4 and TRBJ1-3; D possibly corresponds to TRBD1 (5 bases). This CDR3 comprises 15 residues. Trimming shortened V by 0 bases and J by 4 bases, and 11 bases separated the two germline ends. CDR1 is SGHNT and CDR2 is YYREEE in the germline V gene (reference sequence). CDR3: CASSLAGRGGNTIYF. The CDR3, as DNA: TGTGCCAGCAGCTTGGCAGGACGGGGGGGAAACACCATATATTTT.